The 17 T cell receptor beta chains below all came from one sample that was sequenced in a study of T cells after yellow fever vaccination. TCRdb analysed the 5' RACE reads with MiXCR anew, one entry per CDR3 protein. Here the sample spans 500,000 to 650,000 distinct CDR3 sequences, 17% being singletons. The input for sequencing was PBMCs, taken roughly 5 days after the first yellow fever vaccination. Source of these receptors: a man younger than 35 who received the YFV17D yellow fever vaccine.

V usage is TRBV29-1 and J usage is TRBJ1-1; 7 bases map to TRBD1. The CDR3 sequence is 14 residues long. Germline-derived CDR1 and CDR2 are SQVTM and ANQGSEA. V shed 6 bases, J shed 5 bases, and the junction held 12 bases outside the gene matches. Here the CDR3 reads CSVGQNTGVTEAFF. DNA for the CDR3: TGCAGCGTCGGCCAAAATACAGGGGTGACTGAAGCTTTCTTT.

This chain joins TRBV4-3 and TRBJ2-3; 9 nucleotides align to TRBD2. This CDR3 is built from 17 residues. The V gene end was trimmed by 4 bases and the J gene end by 2 bases; junction bases not matched to a gene: 10. CDR1 LGHNA and CDR2 YSLEER come from the germline V gene. CDR3 coding DNA: TGCGCCAGCAGCCTCCGCCCTAGCGGGGAAACCACAGATACGCAGTATTTT. Translating gives CASSLRPSGETTDTQYF.

This clonotype was picked up a small number of times. The genes are TRBV3-1 and TRBJ1-2, with D possibly TRBD1 on 5 matching bases. This CDR3 spans 15 amino acids. Germline lookup yields CDR1 LGHDT and CDR2 YNNKEL (reference sequence). Trimming stripped 4 bases from V and 4 bases from J, with 16 bases between. This chain's CDR3 is CASSPFGGSLYGYTF. The CDR3 DNA reads TGTGCCAGCAGCCCCTTCGGGGGGTCACTCTATGGCTACACCTTC. Variable domain in full (rest from reference TRBV3-1 and TRBJ1-2): DTAVSQTPKYLVTQMGNDKSIKCEQNLGHDTMYWYKQDSKKFLKIMFSYNNKELIINETVPNRFSPKSPDKAHLNLHINSLELGDSAVYFCASSPFGGSLYGYTFGSGTRLTVV.

This clonotype was observed a few times. The chain uses TRBV9 and TRBJ2-5, with 12 bases that match TRBD2. The CDR3 covers 16 residues. The germline V gene has CDR1 SGDLS and CDR2 YYNGEE. Trimming cost V 0 bases and J 4 bases; bases outside gene matches: 4. CDR3 loop: CASSVGVTSGGETQYF. The CDR3 nucleotides read TGTGCCAGCAGCGTAGGGGTGACTAGCGGGGGAGAGACCCAGTACTTC.

This clonotype was observed a handful of times. The chain couples TRBV6-2 or TRBV6-3 to TRBJ1-1, with TRBD1 as a possible D gene (5 bases). This CDR3 contains 16 residues. Germline V gene sequence: CDR1 MNHEY, CDR2 SVGEGT. The germline V and J ends were trimmed by 5 bases and 6 bases, with 22 bases remaining between them. CDR3 amino acids: CASSTPAGIFLSEAFF. The CDR3 DNA sequence: TGTGCCAGCAGTACCCCGGCAGGGATATTCCTGTCTGAAGCTTTCTTT.

Ten or more counts support this clonotype. The genes are TRBV12-3 or TRBV12-4 and TRBJ1-2; D call uncertain. The CDR3 has 14 residues. V was pared by 7 bases and J by 7 bases, with 19 bases between. The CDR3 DNA sequence: TGTGCCAGCACCCTCGGCGGGCAGCTATCTGGCTACACCTTC. This gives the protein CASTLGGQLSGYTF.

V is TRBV2 and J is TRBJ2-5; D is uncertain. The germline V and J ends were trimmed by 4 bases and 2 bases, with 8 bases remaining between them. Looked up from germline, CDR1 is SNHLY and CDR2 is FYNNEI. The CDR3 spans 13 residues. This CDR3 reads CASSGAQQETQYF. The CDR3 bases are TGTGCCAGCAGTGGAGCTCAACAAGAGACCCAGTACTTC. The full variable domain, with the rest looked up from reference TRBV2 and TRBJ2-5, is EPEVTQTPSHQVTQMGQEVILRCVPISNHLYFYWYRQILGQKVEFLVSFYNNEISEKSEIFDDQFSVERPDGSNFTLKIRSTKLEDSAMYFCASSGAQQETQYFGPGTRLLVL.

The V call is TRBV20-1, the J call TRBJ2-7; 9 positions agree with TRBD1. Germline-derived CDR1 and CDR2 are DFQATT and SNEGSKA (reference sequence). The CDR3 spans 14 residues. The V gene end was trimmed by 1 base and the J gene end by 3 bases; junction bases not matched to a gene: 4. In nucleotides, the CDR3 is TGCAGTGCTAGAGCACAGGGGGCGTTCTACGAGCAGTACTTC. This translates into CSARAQGAFYEQYF.

This chain joins TRBV28 and TRBJ2-1; tentative D call: TRBD1 (5 bases). Trimming took 3 bases from V and 5 from J, leaving 11 bases between them. This CDR3 is 14 amino acids long. CDR1 is MDHEN, CDR2 SYDVKM, per germline. Written as DNA, the CDR3 is TGTGCCAGCAGTTTGTATGGGGCCGACAATGAGCAGTTCTTC. It is translated as CASSLYGADNEQFF.

This clonotype was found many times. The rearrangement links TRBV6-5 to TRBJ1-4; D gene unclear. The germline V gene encodes CDR1 MNHEY and CDR2 SVGAGI. The CDR3 is 14 amino acids. V was shortened by 0 bases and J by 7 bases, with 9 bases between the two germline ends. In nucleotides, the CDR3 is TGTGCCAGCAGTTACTCCCCACGGGTTGAAAAACTGTTTTTT. This translates into CASSYSPRVEKLFF.

The sample holds a few counts of this clonotype. The chain carries TRBV6-1 and TRBJ2-1; D gene unclear. Trimming took off 7 bases at V and 0 bases at J, with 10 bases between the two ends. The CDR3 contains 14 residues. The germline V gene encodes CDR1 MNHNS and CDR2 SASEGT. CDR3 residues: CASMGFSSYNEQFF. CDR3 DNA sequence: TGTGCCAGCATGGGTTTTAGCTCCTACAATGAGCAGTTCTTC.

A few counts support this clonotype. One end of the junction varies from germline; a read error may be responsible. V is TRBV18 and J is TRBJ1-5, with unresolved D. The CDR3 extends over 14 amino acids. In germline, CDR1 is KGHSH, CDR2 LQKENI. CDR3 nucleotides: TGTGCCAGCTCTCCACAAGGCCCGGGACAGCCCCAGCATTTT. Translation gives CASSPQGPGQPQHF.

This clonotype has more than one count but fewer than ten. The chain couples TRBV5-1 to TRBJ2-5; TRBD1 matches 11 bases. Germline V CDR1 and CDR2: SGHRS, YFSETQ. This CDR3 is 18 amino acids long. Trimming took 5 bases from V and 5 from J; bases not matched to a gene: 17. CDR3 amino acids: CASRAGIWDRGEGETQYF. As DNA, the CDR3 is TGCGCCAGCAGAGCCGGCATTTGGGACAGGGGGGAAGGGGAGACCCAGTACTTC. Supplemented by reference TRBV5-1 and TRBJ2-5, the full variable domain reads KAGVTQTPRYLIKTRGQQVTLSCSPISGHRSVSWYQQTPGQGLQFLFEYFSETQRNKGNFPGRFSGRQFSNSRSEMNVSTLELGDSALYLCASRAGIWDRGEGETQYFGPGTRLLVL.

This clonotype was counted between two and nine times. The chain combines TRBV5-4 with TRBJ1-2, with 12 nucleotides matching TRBD1. With V trimmed by 3 bases and J by 6 bases, 6 bases remained unmatched. The germline V gene encodes CDR1 SGHNT and CDR2 YYREEE (reference sequence). This CDR3 spans 15 amino acids. The CDR3 protein is CASSWPGQGAHGYTF. DNA of the CDR3: TGTGCCAGCAGCTGGCCGGGACAGGGGGCGCATGGCTACACCTTC.

J is TRBJ2-7 and V is TRBV6-1, with TRBD1 matching 7 bases. The CDR3 is made up of 16 amino acids. V trimming: 3 bases; J trimming: 0 bases; junction bases outside the gene matches: 8. Germline V gene lookup returns CDR1 MNHNS and CDR2 SASEGT. CDR3 bases: TGTGCCAGCAGTGATCCGGACAGGCTCCACTCCTACGAGCAGTACTTC. Translation gives CASSDPDRLHSYEQYF.

V usage is TRBV29-1 and J usage is TRBJ1-4; D ambiguous. Trimming removed 7 bases from V and 4 bases from J, with 4 bases in between. The CDR3 has 10 amino acids. Germline CDR1 reads SQVTM; CDR2 reads ANQGSEA. In nucleotides, the CDR3 is TGCAGCGCGTATAATGAAAAACTGTTTTTT. This codes for CSAYNEKLFF.

The J gene is TRBJ1-1, the V gene TRBV18, with 8 bases lining up with TRBD1. Germline trimming cut 1 base from V and 3 bases from J; bases unmatched to any gene: 4. Germline-derived CDR1 and CDR2 are KGHSH and LQKENI. The CDR3 has 15 residues. The CDR3 reads CASSPRQGADTEAFF. CDR3 nucleotides: TGTGCCAGCTCACCACGTCAGGGGGCGGACACTGAAGCTTTCTTT.